What follows are 24 T cell receptor beta chains derived from one specimen sequenced in a study of T cell repertoires in cytomegalovirus infection. Their recognized antigens are unknown. Via MiXCR, TCRdb re-called the reads, giving one row per CDR3 protein. The top ten clones hold about an eighth of a sample with 250,000 to 400,000 distinct CDR3 sequences, roughly 25% of them seen once. The sample here was cultured PBMCs, taken from culture after CMV antigen stimulation. The receptor set was obtained from a human donor in good health (CMV status not recorded). Some clones in this sample may be carry-over from other donors' samples.

The chain has TRBV6-2 or TRBV6-3 and TRBJ1-1; D gene ambiguous. Trimming stripped 1 base from V and 5 bases from J, with 11 bases between. The germline V gene encodes CDR1 MNHEY and CDR2 SVGEGT. This CDR3 comprises 14 residues. CDR3 DNA sequence: TGTGCCAGCAGTTACTTGCCAGGCGGGACTGAAGCTTTCTTT. This translates into CASSYLPGGTEAFF.

The rearrangement joins TRBV11-3 to TRBJ1-1; 7 bases match TRBD1. The CDR3 covers 16 residues. With V trimmed by 4 bases and J by 0 bases, 8 bases remained unmatched. Germline V gene sequence: CDR1 SGHNT, CDR2 YENEEA. This CDR3 reads CASSSTWDRLNTEAFF. In DNA, the CDR3 is TGTGCCAGCAGCTCGACCTGGGACAGACTGAACACTGAAGCTTTCTTT.

In this sample, this clonotype turned up many times. The chain uses TRBV7-2 and TRBJ2-3; D perhaps matches TRBD2 (6 bases). The ends were cut back, 3 bases at V and 2 bases at J, with 9 bases in the middle. CDR3 length: 14 amino acids. The V gene's germline CDR1 is SGHTA and CDR2 FQGNSA. DNA for the CDR3: TGTGCCAGCAGCTTGGAGGGACCCACAGATACGCAGTATTTT. Its translation is CASSLEGPTDTQYF.

This clonotype was found many times. This chain connects TRBV7-9 to TRBJ2-5; D possibly corresponds to TRBD2 (6 bases). Per the germline V gene, CDR1 is SEHNR and CDR2 is FQNEAQ (reference sequence). The V end lost 4 bases, the J end lost 5 bases, and 23 bases lay between the germline ends. This CDR3 is 17 amino acids long. The CDR3 protein is CASSSPEGGLGTETQYF. DNA for the CDR3: TGTGCCAGCAGCTCTCCCGAAGGAGGGTTGGGTACGGAGACCCAGTACTTC. The whole variable domain, remainder taken from reference TRBV7-9 and TRBJ2-5, is DTGVSQNPRHKITKRGQNVTFRCDPISEHNRLYWYRQTLGQGPEFLTYFQNEAQLEKSRLLSDRFSAERPKGSFSTLEIQRTEQGDSAMYLCASSSPEGGLGTETQYFGPGTRLLVL.

Only a few counts were recorded for this clonotype. The CDR3 reads CASSYGRREKKNEQFF. CDR3 DNA sequence: TGTGCCAGCAGTTACGGAAGGCGGGAGAAGAAAAATGAGCAGTTCTTC. The chain recombines TRBV6-5 with TRBJ2-1; 7 bases match TRBD2. The CDR3 is 16 amino acids. The junction had 11 bases not matched to a gene; V was cut back by 2 bases and J by 7 bases. Per the germline V gene, CDR1 is MNHEY and CDR2 is SVGAGI.

This clonotype was seen repeatedly, ten times or more. The chain uses TRBV7-2 and TRBJ2-5, with TRBD2 matching over 7 bases. Germline V gene sequence: CDR1 SGHTA, CDR2 FQGNSA. Trimming at V came to 3 bases and at J to 7 bases, leaving 5 bases not matched to a gene. The CDR3 loop spans 13 amino acids. Written as DNA, the CDR3 is TGTGCCAGCAGCTTTACGGGAGGAGGGACCCAGTACTTC. Amino acids: CASSFTGGGTQYF.

This clonotype was recorded a few times. This chain joins TRBV10-3 and TRBJ1-5; D call uncertain. Looked up from germline, CDR1 is ENHRY and CDR2 is SYGVKD. Trimming pared 6 bases from V and 4 bases from J, leaving 13 bases between. CDR3 size: 14 residues. The CDR3 sequence is CAISAGETNQPQHF. In DNA, the CDR3 is TGTGCCATCAGCGCTGGGGAGACTAATCAGCCCCAGCATTTT.

This clonotype was seen ten or more times. The chain uses TRBV7-2 and TRBJ1-1; no definite D call. The CDR3 covers 15 residues. Germline values: CDR1 SGHTA, CDR2 FQGNSA. V lost 4 bases to trimming and J lost 0 bases, with 12 bases between them. CDR3 bases: TGTGCCAGCAGCTCCCCCTTAGGTTTGAACACTGAAGCTTTCTTT. As protein: CASSSPLGLNTEAFF.

This clonotype was seen a handful of times. V and J are TRBV7-8 and TRBJ1-5; no clear D gene. V lost 0 bases and J 3 bases, leaving 9 bases between the germline ends. Germline assignment: CDR1 SGHVS and CDR2 FQNEAQ. The CDR3 contains 15 residues. The CDR3 sequence: CASSLARAINQPQHF. The CDR3 DNA sequence: TGTGCCAGCAGCTTAGCGCGGGCTATCAATCAGCCCCAGCATTTT.

The chain has TRBV7-9 and TRBJ1-1; perhaps TRBD1 as D (5 bases). The CDR3 is 12 residues long. Trimming pared 7 bases from V and 8 bases from J, leaving 14 bases between. The germline gives CDR1 SEHNR, CDR2 FQNEAQ (reference sequence). CDR3 nucleotide sequence: TGTGCCAGCAACCTGGGGGTTTCCGAAGCTTTCTTT. Residues: CASNLGVSEAFF.

In its sample, this clonotype was seen many times. This chain links TRBV20-1 with TRBJ2-7, with D perhaps given as TRBD1 or TRBD2 (5 bases each). Between the trimmed V and J ends, which lost 4 bases and 2 bases, there was a span of 12 bases. The length of the CDR3 is 13 residues. Germline V gene data show CDR1 as DFQATT and CDR2 as SNEGSKA (reference sequence). This CDR3 is CSATGRATYEQYF. DNA for the CDR3: TGCAGTGCTACGGGACGGGCTACCTACGAGCAGTACTTC.

This clonotype appeared a single time. A much larger clone is a single base away; this may be a read error. The V call is TRBV6-5, the J call TRBJ1-2; D possibly corresponds to TRBD1 (5 bases). CDR3 length: 13 amino acids. Trimming removed 8 bases at V and 4 bases at J, with 14 bases between. The germline V gene encodes CDR1 MNHEY and CDR2 SVGAGI. The CDR3 reads CASGRDAIYGYTF. For the CDR3, the DNA is TGTGCCAGCGGCCGGGACGCCATCTATGGCTACACCTTC.

The rearrangement uses TRBV5-8 and TRBJ2-7; the match to TRBD2 covers 13 bases. There are 17 residues in the CDR3. CDR1 SGHTS and CDR2 YDEGEE come from the germline V gene. After removal of 4 bases from V and 2 bases from J, the junction contained 9 bases not matched to a gene. The CDR3 spells CASSPQLAGGGTYEQYF. CDR3 nucleotides: TGTGCCAGCAGCCCCCAACTAGCGGGAGGGGGGACCTACGAGCAGTACTTC. The full variable domain, rest sourced from reference TRBV5-8 and TRBJ2-7, is EAGVTQSPTHLIKTRGQQATLRCSPISGHTSVYWYQQALGLGLQFLLWYDEGEERNRGNFPPRFSGRQFPNYSSELNVNALELEDSALYLCASSPQLAGGGTYEQYFGPGTRLTVT.

The V and J genes are TRBV12-3 or TRBV12-4 and TRBJ1-5, with 8 nucleotides matching TRBD1. This CDR3 spans 14 amino acids. With V trimmed by 6 bases and J by 4 bases, 5 bases remained unmatched. CDR3 nucleotides: TGTGCCAGCAGACGGACAGGGCTTAATCAGCCCCAGCATTTT. Residues: CASRRTGLNQPQHF.

This clonotype was counted many times. This sequence joins TRBV7-8 and TRBJ1-6, with a tentative D call TRBD1 (5 bases). Germline V gene sequence: CDR1 SGHVS, CDR2 FQNEAQ. CDR3 size: 15 residues. Between the trimmed V and J ends, which lost 5 bases and 5 bases, there was a span of 13 bases. The CDR3 DNA sequence: TGTGCCAGCAGCCCAGACAGTGGCGATAATTCACCCCTCCACTTT. Translation: CASSPDSGDNSPLHF.

This clonotype appeared a few times. This sequence joins TRBV28 and TRBJ2-3, with 10 bases that match TRBD2. There are 17 residues in the CDR3. Germline-derived CDR1 and CDR2 are MDHEN and SYDVKM. With 5 bases clipped from V and 0 bases from J, the junction kept 8 bases outside the gene matches. CDR3 nucleotide sequence: TGTGCCAGCAGTCCGGGACTAGCGTTTTCTAGCACAGATACGCAGTATTTT. Translation gives CASSPGLAFSSTDTQYF.

This clonotype was detected many times. The chain is built from TRBV7-4 and TRBJ2-3; 10 positions agree with TRBD2. CDR3 size: 16 residues. CDR1 is SGHVT, CDR2 SQSDAQ, per germline. With V trimmed by 5 bases and J by 2 bases, 7 bases remained unmatched. Here the CDR3 DNA reads TGTGCCAGCAGCCTAGGGACTAGCGTATTCACAGATACGCAGTATTTT. Protein sequence: CASSLGTSVFTDTQYF.

V usage is TRBV5-1 and J usage is TRBJ2-7, with TRBD2 matching over 12 bases. This CDR3 contains 15 residues. Losses at the gene ends were 7 bases for V and 4 bases for J; bases not matched to a gene: 9. CDR1 SGHRS and CDR2 YFSETQ come from the germline V gene. CDR3 bases: TGCGCCAGCTCCCCACTAGCGGGAGGCGATTACGAGCAGTACTTC. Amino acids: CASSPLAGGDYEQYF.

This clonotype was counted a few times. The V and J genes are TRBV28 and TRBJ2-7; tentative D call: TRBD1 (6 bases). The CDR3 is 15 amino acids. The germline V gene has CDR1 MDHEN and CDR2 SYDVKM. V was clipped by 6 bases and J by 0 bases, with 15 bases between them. CDR3 sequence (DNA): TGTGCCAGCAGAAAAGACAGGACCAGCTCCTACGAGCAGTACGTC. This encodes CASRKDRTSSYEQYV.

This clonotype was recorded at least ten times. The chain is built from TRBV28 and TRBJ2-7; TRBD1 aligns across 9 bases. Germline-derived CDR1 and CDR2 are MDHEN and SYDVKM. Losses at the gene ends were 5 bases for V and 6 bases for J; bases not matched to a gene: 11. The CDR3 extends over 15 amino acids. The CDR3 DNA sequence: TGTGCCAGCAGTCCACAGGGGACAGGGTTCGGCGAGCAGTACTTC. It specifies CASSPQGTGFGEQYF.

The chain links TRBV20-1 to TRBJ2-7, with 7 bases lining up with TRBD2. Germline V gene lookup returns CDR1 DFQATT and CDR2 SNEGSKA (reference sequence). The trim removed 4 bases at V and 5 bases at J, leaving 2 bases unmatched. The CDR3 has 11 amino acids. The CDR3 bases are TGCAGTGCTACCGCGGGAGACGAGCAGTACGTC. As protein: CSATAGDEQYV.

This clonotype was observed at least ten times. V usage is TRBV7-2 and J usage is TRBJ2-1; 11 positions agree with TRBD1. The CDR3 extends over 15 amino acids. J was trimmed by 4 bases and V by 5 bases; bases with no gene match: 4. Germline V lookup: CDR1 SGHTA, CDR2 FQGNSA. The CDR3 DNA sequence: TGTGCCAGCAGCCCAGGGACAGGGGGATACAATGAGCAGTTCTTC. It specifies CASSPGTGGYNEQFF.

This clonotype came up a few times. This chain uses TRBV7-2 with TRBJ1-3; possible D gene TRBD1, 6 bases. The length of the CDR3 is 13 residues. CDR1 SGHTA and CDR2 FQGNSA come from the germline V gene. The ends were cut back, 5 bases at V and 8 bases at J, with 13 bases in the middle. CDR3 nucleotide sequence: TGTGCCAGCAGCCCGAACAGGGTCGACACCATATATTTT. Translating gives CASSPNRVDTIYF.

This clonotype was seen a handful of times. V and J are TRBV24-1 and TRBJ2-3; TRBD2 matches 10 bases. In germline, CDR1 is KGHDR, CDR2 SFDVKD. There are 18 residues in the CDR3. V lost 3 bases to trimming and J lost 5 bases; unmatched junction nucleotides: 13. CDR3 DNA: TGTGCCACCAGTGATAGTTGGTCTAGCGGGAGACTTCAAGATACGCAGTATTTT. It translates to CATSDSWSSGRLQDTQYF.